This T cell receptor (beta chain) emerged from a study of vaccination effects on CD4 cells after COVID-19. Overall study results and limits: Small numbers of convalescent patients limited the study. It also lacked early post-infection timepoints.

TCRdb's copy holds only in-frame clones and misses some; the assay was immunoSEQ multiplex PCR. The profile shows 20,000 to 30,000 clones, 65% to 80% of them singletons. Note on this clone: Antigen: not known.

With the ViraFEST assay, the study expanded antigen-specific CD4+ T cells using viral peptide pools, then sequenced them. Investigators separated out CD4+ T cells once 10 days of culture had passed. Documented for the person is a PCR-confirmed SARS-CoV-2 infection occurring between March and December 2020. Wells each received some 2.2 million PBMC, cultured with around 10 IU/ml IL-2 and 10 ug/ml peptides. This CDR3 has 14 amino acids. CDR1 is SQVTM, CDR2 ANQGSEA, per germline. V shed 4 bases and J shed 1 base, with 10 bases lying between them. The material was CD4+ T cells from PBMCs cultured with HCoV-NL63 spike peptides, obtained before COVID-19 vaccination. The clonotype was recovered from a human donor who had a prior SARS-CoV-2 infection. J is TRBJ2-2 and V is TRBV29-1; a weak D match, TRBD2 (6 bases). CDR3 DNA: TGCAGCGTTGCGGTGGGAGGGAACACCGGGGAGCTGTTTTTT. Translated, it gives CSVAVGGNTGELFF.